The next 3 T cell receptor beta chains were all read from a single sample in a study of T-cell memory formation after mild COVID-19 (dated by TCRdb to about 2021). Libraries were made using 5' RACE. The instrument given in TCRdb is Illumina NovaSeq 6000. TCRdb passed the public sequencing reads through fastp at Q25 and MiXCR, retaining productive beta sequences. One record per CDR3 amino acid sequence lists the most common genes and DNA. The sample profile shows roughly 340,000 distinct CDR3 sequences; approximately 16% of them were found once. The biggest ten clones account for 20% to 25% of the sample. The material sequenced was PBMCs or a T cell subset sorted from them (not recorded which). The receptors originated from a man between 18 and 29 years old who had mild COVID-19 (a few samples of this study predate the infection). The sample titles of this study are shuffled in the database, so cell type and time point are left out; the donor was told from shared clones.

This clonotype appeared a few times. This chain links TRBV6-5 with TRBJ2-2; 11 positions agree with TRBD2. CDR1 is MNHEY, CDR2 SVGAGI, per germline. This CDR3 comprises 16 residues. V shed 7 bases and J 0 bases; nucleotides not matched to a gene: 4. The CDR3 DNA is TGTGCCAGCACCGAACTAGCGGGGGCGAACACCGGGGAGCTGTTTTTT. It yields the protein CASTELAGANTGELFF.

J is TRBJ2-6 and V is TRBV5-5, with D possibly called TRBD1 or TRBD2 (5 bases each). The germline V and J ends were trimmed by 1 base and 5 bases, with 25 bases remaining between them. The CDR3 length is 20 residues. Germline CDR1 reads SGHKS; CDR2 reads YYEKEE (reference sequence). The CDR3 sequence is CASSLNQAWDGPPWANVLTF. The CDR3 DNA is TGTGCCAGCAGCTTGAATCAGGCGTGGGACGGTCCGCCTTGGGCCAACGTCCTGACTTTC.

The CDR3 DNA is TGTGCCAGCAGCCCCGGACAGGGAATTAACACCGGGGAGCTGTTTTTT. The encoded protein is CASSPGQGINTGELFF. The chain carries TRBV5-5 and TRBJ2-2; 8 bases agree with TRBD1. Unmatched junction bases numbered 7, after V lost 4 bases and J lost 2 bases. Germline V gene data show CDR1 as SGHKS and CDR2 as YYEKEE (reference sequence). CDR3 size: 16 residues. Full variable domain (rest looked up from reference TRBV5-5 and TRBJ2-2): DAGVTQSPTHLIKTRGQQVTLRCSPISGHKSVSWYQQVLGQGPQFIFQYYEKEERGRGNFPDRFSARQFPNYSSELNVNALLLGDSALYLCASSPGQGINTGELFFGEGSRLTVL.